The clone carrying this T cell receptor (beta chain) was seen a handful of times. The antigen is unknown. In TCRdb, the 5' RACE reads were re-called with MiXCR into one record per CDR3 protein. This sample carries 120,000 to 150,000 distinct CDR3 sequences, 6% of them seen once, and the ten largest clones take roughly 2.1%. This entry is derived from a study of T-cell memory formation after mild COVID-19. Study-level background: Clusters of TCRs were largely donor specific.

Study results and limitations: Day 15 to 85 contracting clones showed balanced CD4/CD8; day 15 to 37 expanders favored CD4+.

The TCR was taken from an adult woman who had mild COVID-19 (a few samples of this study predate the infection). Cell type and time point are not known. What was sequenced was PBMCs or a T cell subset sorted from them (not recorded which).

In nucleotides, the CDR3 is TGTGCCAGCAGCTTCCAACCCGGAGCGGGGAGCACAGATACGCAGTATTTT. Protein product: CASSFQPGAGSTDTQYF. The chain has TRBV7-8 and TRBJ2-3; TRBD2 matches at 7 bases. V gave up 3 bases and J gave up 0 bases; unmatched junction bases: 9. Germline CDR1 is SGHVS and CDR2 is FQNEAQ. CDR3 length: 17 amino acids.